The clone carrying this T cell receptor beta chain was observed once. With 4 bases removed from V and 8 bases from J, the gap between germline ends came to 10 bases. The CDR3 runs to 13 residues. From germline, CDR1 is SGHRS and CDR2 YFSETQ. Per the study methods: Amplification of reference gene primers was used by the study to estimate nucleated cell counts. Sequenced by immunoSEQ multiplex PCR; TCRdb stores in-frame clones only, minus some. V, J and clone size reflect that table, while D and trimming were determined from the DNA. The sample lists about 250,000 clones; nearly 90% were seen once. The data originate from a study of blood T cell repertoires in COVID-19. The overall study: PBMCs, B-cell-depleted T cells, or T cells were the source of the cDNA or gDNA that made up the material.

Input material: peripheral blood. The receptor was isolated from a woman aged 55-69 years with COVID-19, enrolled during active disease. The chain links TRBV5-1 to TRBJ1-6; tentative D call: TRBD1 (6 bases). CDR3 nucleotides: TGCGCCAGCAGCCCGCGACAGGATTCACCCCTCCACTTT. Translated: CASSPRQDSPLHF. Supplemented by reference TRBV5-1 and TRBJ1-6, the full variable domain reads KAGVTQTPRYLIKTRGQQVTLSCSPISGHRSVSWYQQTPGQGLQFLFEYFSETQRNKGNFPGRFSGRQFSNSRSEMNVSTLELGDSALYLCASSPRQDSPLHFGNGTRLTVT.